This TCR beta chain was observed in a study of technical replicates of blood from a few donors. Sequencing used immunoSEQ multiplex PCR; TCRdb keeps in-frame clones, though not all of them. The data hold 65,000 to 95,000 clones, with roughly 93% observed a single time. In germline, CDR1 is MNHEY, CDR2 SMNVEV (reference sequence). Trimming removed 5 bases from V and 0 bases from J, with 11 bases in between. The CDR3 extends over 15 amino acids. The chain couples TRBV27 to TRBJ2-1; D is undetermined. The specimen sequenced was T cells isolated from PBMCs. The receptor was isolated from a human donor in good health. The CDR3 bases are TGTGCCAGCAGTATTTCTTTTAACTCCTACAATGAGCAGTTCTTC. It yields the protein CASSISFNSYNEQFF.